The T cell receptor beta chain described here comes from a study of blood T cell repertoires in COVID-19. Study information: Spain, Italy and the United States supplied samples that represented acute and convalescent COVID-19. T cells, B-cell-depleted T cells, or PBMCs supplied cDNA or gDNA.

In the authors' methods: Amplification of reference gene primers was used by the study to estimate nucleated cell counts. The repertoire was sequenced with immunoSEQ multiplex PCR; TCRdb's copy has only in-frame clones and lacks some. The DNA gave D and trimming, while V, J and clone size come from that table. The profile shows 200,000 or so clones, around nine tenths of them singletons. Specimen: peripheral blood. This TCR derives from a man aged 55 to 70 with acute or convalescent COVID-19.

The CDR3: CASSSGQGGKLLGFF. The CDR3 DNA is TGTGCCAGCAGTTCCGGACAGGGGGGGAAGCTTCTGGGGTTCTTC. V gene TRBV6-5 combines with J gene TRBJ2-1; 10 bases are shared with TRBD1. Germline assignment: CDR1 MNHEY and CDR2 SVGAGI. CDR3 length equals 15 residues. J was trimmed by 15 bases and V by 4 bases; bases with no gene match: 15.